This T cell receptor (beta chain) was sequenced during a study of shared clonotypes between healthy human individuals. The CDR3 contains 12 residues. Germline V gene sequence: CDR1 MDHEN, CDR2 SYDVKM. V gave up 3 bases and J gave up 5 bases, with 7 bases separating them. This clone was found once. Other nucleotide sequences in the sample specify the same CDR3. Deep level was the assay's run setting. Clones were sequenced by immunoSEQ multiplex PCR, and TCRdb holds only the in-frame ones, with some missing. Seen here are some 2.4 million clones, over 85% observed once, and the top ten hold about 0.38%. The sample taken for sequencing was naive CD4+ T cells from PBMCs. This sample's subset: CD45RA+ positively selected. V and J are TRBV28 and TRBJ2-5; D is perhaps TRBD2 (5 bases). This TCR derives from a man aged 18-30 years in good health. Some clones in this sample may be carry-over from other donors' samples. Written as DNA, the CDR3 is TGTGCCAGCAGTTTCGGGGAGGAGACCCAGTACTTC. This gives the protein CASSFGEETQYF.